The clone carrying this T cell receptor beta chain has ten or more counts. The antigen is undetermined. The record originates from a study of T-cell reconstitution after alpha-beta-depleted transplantation in children. The study's findings and limits: Expanded graft clones, several hundred of them, were reportedly the source of alpha-beta T cells about two months after transplant. Surviving recipient T cells and thymic progenitors underlay high day-60 TCRbeta diversity in some patients. Fresh T-cell production supplied most of the T-cell counts and diversity seen one year after transplant.

Library preparation (for TCRbeta) was performed with unique molecular identifiers. Each CDR3 protein is one row after TCRdb ran MiXCR on the PCR reads. The sample has 150,000 to 250,000 distinct CDR3 sequences; roughly 6% are singletons. The CDR3 extends over 12 amino acids. Trimming at V came to 5 bases and at J to 8 bases, leaving 2 bases not matched to a gene. The chain couples TRBV12-3 or TRBV12-4 to TRBJ2-1; 8 positions agree with TRBD1. This receptor was obtained from a girl under three years old with combined immunodeficiency, due to receive a stem cell transplant. The starting material was PBMCs, obtained before TCRalphabeta/CD19-depleted stem cell transplant. The CDR3 bases are TGTGCCAGCAGTGGACAGGGCTATGAGCAGTTCTTC. This translates into CASSGQGYEQFF.